This T cell receptor (beta chain) was recorded in a study of identical twins. Donors uniformly comprised healthy Caucasians. V lost 0 bases to trimming and J lost 6 bases; unmatched junction nucleotides: 4. Germline assignment: CDR1 SGHTA and CDR2 FQGNSA. The length of the CDR3 is 15 residues. Template switching added a universal primer site, and cDNA bore unique molecular identifiers. TCRdb re-called the 5' RACE reads with MiXCR, one entry per CDR3 protein. This table has 250,000 or so distinct CDR3 sequences, around 8.3% appearing once. This clonotype showed up many times. The same data also went into a second study, on yellow fever vaccine responses in identical twins. That investigation notes: Reportedly, twins showed a vaccine T cell response that looked partly convergent and partly personalized.

The J gene is TRBJ2-1, the V gene TRBV7-2; 8 bases align to TRBD1. The sequenced sample consisted of CD8+ T cells sorted from blood. The sequence came from a woman aged 18-29 years in good health. For the CDR3, the DNA is TGTGCCAGCAGCTTAGCGCAGGGACAGGTCAATGAGCAGTTCTTC. It specifies CASSLAQGQVNEQFF. Looking up the rest from reference TRBV7-2 and TRBJ2-1 gives the full variable domain: GAGVSQSPSNKVTEKGKDVELRCDPISGHTALYWYRQSLGQGLEFLIYFQGNSAPDKSGLPSDRFSAERTGGSVSTLTIQRTQQEDSAVYLCASSLAQGQVNEQFFGPGTRLTVL.